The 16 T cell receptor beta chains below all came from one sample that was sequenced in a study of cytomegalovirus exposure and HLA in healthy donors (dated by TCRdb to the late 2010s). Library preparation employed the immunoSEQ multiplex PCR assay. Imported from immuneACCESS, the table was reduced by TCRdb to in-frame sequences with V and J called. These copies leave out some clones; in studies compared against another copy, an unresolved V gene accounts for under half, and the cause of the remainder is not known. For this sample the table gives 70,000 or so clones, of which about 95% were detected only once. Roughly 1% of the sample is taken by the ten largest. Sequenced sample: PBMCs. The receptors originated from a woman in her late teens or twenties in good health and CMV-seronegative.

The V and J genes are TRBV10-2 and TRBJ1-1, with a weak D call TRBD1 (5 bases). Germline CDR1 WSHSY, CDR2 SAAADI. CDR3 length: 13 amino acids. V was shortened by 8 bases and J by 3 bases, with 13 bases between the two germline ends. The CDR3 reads CASVGREDTEAFF. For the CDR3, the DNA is TGCGCCAGCGTGGGCAGGGAAGACACTGAAGCTTTCTTT.

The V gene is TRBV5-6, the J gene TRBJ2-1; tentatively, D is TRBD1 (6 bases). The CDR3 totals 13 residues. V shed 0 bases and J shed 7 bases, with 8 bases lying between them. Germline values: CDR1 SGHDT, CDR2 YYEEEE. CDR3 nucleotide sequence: TGTGCCAGCAGCTTGGAGGGGGTGAATGAGCAGTTCTTC. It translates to CASSLEGVNEQFF.

The CDR3 sequence: CATSRNPRTSDNTGELFF. The CDR3 nucleotides are TGTGCCACCAGCAGAAACCCCCGGACTAGCGACAACACCGGGGAGCTGTTTTTT. The chain links TRBV15 to TRBJ2-2; 9 bases align to TRBD2. V lost 2 bases and J lost 2; bases outside the gene matches: 9. The CDR3 length is 18 residues. From germline, CDR1 is LNHNV and CDR2 YYDKDF (reference sequence).

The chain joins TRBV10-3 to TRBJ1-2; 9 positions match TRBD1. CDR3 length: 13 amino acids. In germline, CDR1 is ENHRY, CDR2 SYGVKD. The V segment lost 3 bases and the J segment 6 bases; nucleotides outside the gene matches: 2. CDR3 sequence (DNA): TGTGCCATCAGTGAACAGGGGGCTAATGGCTACACCTTC. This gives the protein CAISEQGANGYTF.

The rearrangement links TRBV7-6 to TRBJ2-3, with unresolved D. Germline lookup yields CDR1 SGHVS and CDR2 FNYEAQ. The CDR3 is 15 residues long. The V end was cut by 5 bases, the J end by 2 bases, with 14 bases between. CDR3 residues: CASSPHGLATDTQYF. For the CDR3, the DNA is TGTGCCAGCAGCCCACACGGTTTAGCCACAGATACGCAGTATTTT.

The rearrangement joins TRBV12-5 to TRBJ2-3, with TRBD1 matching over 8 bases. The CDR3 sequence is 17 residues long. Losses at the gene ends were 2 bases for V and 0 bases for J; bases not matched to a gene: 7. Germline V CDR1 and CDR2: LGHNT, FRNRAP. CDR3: CASGLSRQGTSTDTQYF. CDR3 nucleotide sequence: TGTGCTAGTGGTTTGTCCCGACAGGGGACTAGCACAGATACGCAGTATTTT.

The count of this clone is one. This CDR3 is CASSRREGETQYF. The CDR3 bases are TGCGCCAGCAGCCGGCGGGAGGGTGAGACCCAGTACTTC. The chain uses TRBV4-1 and TRBJ2-5; 9 nucleotides align to TRBD2. J was trimmed by 5 bases and V by 4 bases; bases with no gene match: 2. Looked up from germline, CDR1 is MGHRA and CDR2 is YSYEKL. CDR3 size: 13 residues.

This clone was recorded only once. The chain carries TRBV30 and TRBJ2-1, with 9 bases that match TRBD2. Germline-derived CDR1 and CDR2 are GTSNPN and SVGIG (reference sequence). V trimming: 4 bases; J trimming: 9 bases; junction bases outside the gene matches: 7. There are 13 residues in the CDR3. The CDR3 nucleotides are TGTGCCTGGATGCGGGAGGGCCGTCCTGAGCAGTTCTTC. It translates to CAWMREGRPEQFF.

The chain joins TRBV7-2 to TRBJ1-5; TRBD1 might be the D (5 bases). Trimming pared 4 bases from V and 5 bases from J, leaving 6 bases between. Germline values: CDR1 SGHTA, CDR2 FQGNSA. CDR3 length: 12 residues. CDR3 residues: CASSSQDQPQHF. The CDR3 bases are TGTGCCAGCAGCTCACAGGATCAGCCCCAGCATTTT.

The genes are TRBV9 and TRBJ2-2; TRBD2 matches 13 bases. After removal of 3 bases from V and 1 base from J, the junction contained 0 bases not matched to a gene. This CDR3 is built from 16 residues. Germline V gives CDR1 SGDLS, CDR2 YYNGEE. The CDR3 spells CASSGLAGGNTGELFF. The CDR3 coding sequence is TGTGCCAGCAGCGGACTAGCGGGAGGGAACACCGGGGAGCTGTTTTTT.

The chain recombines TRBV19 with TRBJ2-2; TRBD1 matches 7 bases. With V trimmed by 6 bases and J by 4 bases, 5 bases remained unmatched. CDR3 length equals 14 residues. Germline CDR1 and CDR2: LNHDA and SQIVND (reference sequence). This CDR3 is CASRTGFSTGELFF. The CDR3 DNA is TGTGCCAGTAGGACAGGGTTTAGCACCGGGGAGCTGTTTTTT.

The CDR3 spells CASSLAGRGGGETQYF. CDR3 nucleotide sequence: TGTGCCAGCAGCTTAGCTGGGCGGGGGGGAGGAGAGACCCAGTACTTC. The rearrangement joins TRBV7-2 to TRBJ2-5; 9 bases are a match to TRBD2. The ends lost 0 bases at V and 4 bases at J; junction bases unmatched: 6. This CDR3 spans 16 amino acids. The germline V gene encodes CDR1 SGHTA and CDR2 FQGNSA.

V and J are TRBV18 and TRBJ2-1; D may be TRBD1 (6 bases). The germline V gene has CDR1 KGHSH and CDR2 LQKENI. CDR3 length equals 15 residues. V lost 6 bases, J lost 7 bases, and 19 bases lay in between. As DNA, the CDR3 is TGTGCCAGCTCCCCGGAACAGGGTTCGAGTAATGAGCAGTTCTTC. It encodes CASSPEQGSSNEQFF.

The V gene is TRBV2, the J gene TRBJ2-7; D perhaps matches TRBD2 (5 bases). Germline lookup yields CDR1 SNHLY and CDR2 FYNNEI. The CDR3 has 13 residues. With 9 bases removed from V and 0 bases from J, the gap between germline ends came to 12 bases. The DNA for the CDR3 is TGTGCCAGAAGTCCCGAGGGCTCCTACGAGCAGTACTTC. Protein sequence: CARSPEGSYEQYF.

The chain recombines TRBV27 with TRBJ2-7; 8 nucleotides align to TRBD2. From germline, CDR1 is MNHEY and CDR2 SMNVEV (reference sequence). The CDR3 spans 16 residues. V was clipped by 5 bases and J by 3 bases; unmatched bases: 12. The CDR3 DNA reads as TGTGCCAGCAGTCCCTCCCGGGGAGCGGGAGTCTACGAGCAGTACTTC. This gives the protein CASSPSRGAGVYEQYF.

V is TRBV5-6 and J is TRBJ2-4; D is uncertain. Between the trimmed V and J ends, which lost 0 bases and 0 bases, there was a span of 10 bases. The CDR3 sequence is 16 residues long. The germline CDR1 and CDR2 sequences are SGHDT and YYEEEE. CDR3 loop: CASSLGQNLAKNIQYF. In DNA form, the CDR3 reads TGTGCCAGCAGCTTGGGGCAGAATCTAGCCAAAAACATTCAGTACTTC.